The source of this TCR beta chain is a study of blood T cells in healthy people across ages. This clonotype was recorded many times. V lost 3 bases, J lost 10 bases, and 15 bases lay in between. The CDR3 runs to 14 residues. The germline CDR1 and CDR2 sequences are LNHDA and SQIVND (reference sequence). A second about 6 to 12 cycle PCR used barcoded and J-beta primers. A single record per CDR3 protein comes from TCRdb applying MiXCR to the 5' RACE reads. Here the sample spans 870,000 or so distinct CDR3 sequences, around 26% being singletons. Sample donors were healthy Caucasian individuals that came from Russia, aged roughly 6 to 95. Each sample gave at least 7 million isolated PBMCs.

V usage is TRBV19 and J usage is TRBJ1-4; D remains ambiguous. The sample consisted of blood. This clonotype was sampled from a woman over 75 in good health. The CDR3 DNA sequence: TGTGCCAGTAGTATCTCGGCGGTGGAAGGAAAACTGTTTTTT. Translating gives CASSISAVEGKLFF.